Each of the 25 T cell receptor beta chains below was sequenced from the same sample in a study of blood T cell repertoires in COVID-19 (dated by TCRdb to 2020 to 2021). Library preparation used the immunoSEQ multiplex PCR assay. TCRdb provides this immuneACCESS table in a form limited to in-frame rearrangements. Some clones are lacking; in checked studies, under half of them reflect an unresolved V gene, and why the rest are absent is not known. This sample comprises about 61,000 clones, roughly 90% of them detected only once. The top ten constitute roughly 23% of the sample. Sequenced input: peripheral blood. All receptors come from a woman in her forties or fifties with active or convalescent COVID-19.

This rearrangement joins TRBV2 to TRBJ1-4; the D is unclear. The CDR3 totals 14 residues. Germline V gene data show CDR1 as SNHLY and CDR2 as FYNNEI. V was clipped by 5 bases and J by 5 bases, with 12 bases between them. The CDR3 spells CASSSGLINEKLFF. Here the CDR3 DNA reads TGTGCCAGCAGTTCCGGACTGATAAATGAAAAACTGTTTTTT.

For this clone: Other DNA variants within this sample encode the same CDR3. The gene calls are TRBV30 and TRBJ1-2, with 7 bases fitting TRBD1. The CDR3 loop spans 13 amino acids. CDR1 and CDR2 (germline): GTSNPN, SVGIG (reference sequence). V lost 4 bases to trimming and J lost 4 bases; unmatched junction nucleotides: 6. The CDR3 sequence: CAWNRDRPYGYTF. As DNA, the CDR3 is TGTGCCTGGAACCGGGACAGACCCTATGGCTACACCTTC.

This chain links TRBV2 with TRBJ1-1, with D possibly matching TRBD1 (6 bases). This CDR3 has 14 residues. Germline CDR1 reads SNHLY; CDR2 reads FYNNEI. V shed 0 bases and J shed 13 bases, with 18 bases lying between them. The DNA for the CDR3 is TGTGCCAGCAGTGAAGCGGGGGACAACCTCCGAAGTTTCTTT. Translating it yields CASSEAGDNLRSFF.

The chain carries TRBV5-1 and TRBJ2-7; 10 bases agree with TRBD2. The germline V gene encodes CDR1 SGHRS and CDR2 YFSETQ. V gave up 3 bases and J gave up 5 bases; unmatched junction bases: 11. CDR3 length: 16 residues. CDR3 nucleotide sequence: TGCGCCAGCAGCTCACCTAGCGGGAGTGAGGAGGACGAGCAGTACTTC. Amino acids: CASSSPSGSEEDEQYF.

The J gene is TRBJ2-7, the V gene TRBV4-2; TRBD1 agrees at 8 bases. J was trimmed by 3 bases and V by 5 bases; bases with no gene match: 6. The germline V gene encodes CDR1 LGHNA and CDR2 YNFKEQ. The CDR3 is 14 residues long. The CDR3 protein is CASSEGQGGYEQYF. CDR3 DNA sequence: TGTGCCAGCAGCGAAGGACAGGGCGGCTACGAGCAGTACTTC.

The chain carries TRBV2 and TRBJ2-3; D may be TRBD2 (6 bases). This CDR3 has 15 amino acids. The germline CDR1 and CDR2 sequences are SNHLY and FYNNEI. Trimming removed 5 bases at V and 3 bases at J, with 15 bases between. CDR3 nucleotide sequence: TGTGCCAGCAGTCGACTAGTAAGCAAAACAGATACGCAGTATTTT. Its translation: CASSRLVSKTDTQYF.

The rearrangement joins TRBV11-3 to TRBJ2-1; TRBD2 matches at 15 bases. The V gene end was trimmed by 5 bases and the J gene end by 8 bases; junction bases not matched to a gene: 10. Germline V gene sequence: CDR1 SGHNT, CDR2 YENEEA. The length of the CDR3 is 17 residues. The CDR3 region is CASSQYPGLAGGDEQFF. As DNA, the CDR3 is TGTGCCAGCAGCCAATACCCGGGACTAGCGGGAGGAGATGAGCAGTTCTTC.

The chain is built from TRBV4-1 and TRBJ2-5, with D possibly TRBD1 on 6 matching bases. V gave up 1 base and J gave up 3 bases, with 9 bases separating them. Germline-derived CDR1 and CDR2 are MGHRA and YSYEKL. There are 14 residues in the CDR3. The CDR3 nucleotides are TGCGCCAGCAGCCAAGCCCGACAGGAAGAGACCCAGTACTTC. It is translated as CASSQARQEETQYF.

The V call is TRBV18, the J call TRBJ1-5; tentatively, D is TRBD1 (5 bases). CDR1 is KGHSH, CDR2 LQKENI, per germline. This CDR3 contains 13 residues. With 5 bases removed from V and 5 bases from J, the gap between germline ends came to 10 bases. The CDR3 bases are TGTGCCAGCTCAGAAGGCAGGGATCAGCCCCAGCATTTT. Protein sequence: CASSEGRDQPQHF.

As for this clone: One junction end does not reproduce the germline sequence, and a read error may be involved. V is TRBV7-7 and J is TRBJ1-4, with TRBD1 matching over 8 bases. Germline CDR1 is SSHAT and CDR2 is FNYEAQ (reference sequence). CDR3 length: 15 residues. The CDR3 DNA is TGTGCTAGCAGCTTGAGACAGGGGAGTGATGAAAAACTGTTTTTT. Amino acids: CASSLRQGSDEKLFF.

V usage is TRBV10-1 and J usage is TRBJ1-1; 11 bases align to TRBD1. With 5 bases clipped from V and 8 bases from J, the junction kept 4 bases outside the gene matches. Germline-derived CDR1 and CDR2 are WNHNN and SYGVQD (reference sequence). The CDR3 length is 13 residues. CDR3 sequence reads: CASSSGQGGEAFF. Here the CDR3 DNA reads TGCGCCAGCAGTTCGGGACAGGGGGGAGAAGCTTTCTTT.

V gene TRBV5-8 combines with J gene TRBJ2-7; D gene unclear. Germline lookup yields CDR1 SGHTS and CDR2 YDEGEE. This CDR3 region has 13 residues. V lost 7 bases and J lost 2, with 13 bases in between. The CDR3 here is CASGHASAYEQYF. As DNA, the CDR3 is TGTGCCAGCGGCCACGCTAGTGCCTACGAGCAGTACTTC.

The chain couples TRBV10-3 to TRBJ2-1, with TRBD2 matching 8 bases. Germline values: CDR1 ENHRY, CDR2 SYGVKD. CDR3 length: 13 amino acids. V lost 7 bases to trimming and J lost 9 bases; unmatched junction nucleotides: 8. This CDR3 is CAITNSGTSEQFF. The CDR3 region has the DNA TGTGCCATCACGAATAGCGGGACATCTGAGCAGTTCTTC.

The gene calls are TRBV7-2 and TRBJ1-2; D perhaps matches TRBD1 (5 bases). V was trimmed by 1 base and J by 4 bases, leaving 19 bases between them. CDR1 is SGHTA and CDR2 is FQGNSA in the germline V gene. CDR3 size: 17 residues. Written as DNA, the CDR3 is TGTGCCAGCAGCTTAGTTTTTGGGCTAGGGGTCGGCTATGGCTACACCTTC. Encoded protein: CASSLVFGLGVGYGYTF.

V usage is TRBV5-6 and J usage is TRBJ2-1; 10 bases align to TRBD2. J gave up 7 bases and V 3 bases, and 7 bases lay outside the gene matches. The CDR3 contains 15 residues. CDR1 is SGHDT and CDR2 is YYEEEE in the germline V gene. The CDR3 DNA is TGTGCCAGCAGCTACGGGACTAGCGTACGGAATGAGCAGTTCTTC. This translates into CASSYGTSVRNEQFF.

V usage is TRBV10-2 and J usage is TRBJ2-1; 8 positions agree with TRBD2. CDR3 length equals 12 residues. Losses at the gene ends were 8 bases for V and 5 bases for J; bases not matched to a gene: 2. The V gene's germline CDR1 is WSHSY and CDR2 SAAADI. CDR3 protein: CASGRGDNEQFF. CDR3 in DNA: TGCGCCAGCGGGCGGGGGGACAATGAGCAGTTCTTC.

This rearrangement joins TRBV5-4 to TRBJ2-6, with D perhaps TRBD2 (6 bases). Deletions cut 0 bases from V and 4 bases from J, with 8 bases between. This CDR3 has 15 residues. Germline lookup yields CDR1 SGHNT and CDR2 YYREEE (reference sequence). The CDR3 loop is CASSLAGEGANVLTF. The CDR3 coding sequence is TGTGCCAGCAGCTTGGCGGGGGAAGGGGCCAACGTCCTGACTTTC.

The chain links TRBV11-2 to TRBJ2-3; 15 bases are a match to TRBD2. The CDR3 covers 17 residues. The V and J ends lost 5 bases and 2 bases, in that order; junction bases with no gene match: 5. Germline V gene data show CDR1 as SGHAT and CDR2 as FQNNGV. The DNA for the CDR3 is TGTGCCAGCAGCCCCCGGACTAGCGGGAGGGCCACAGATACGCAGTATTTT. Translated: CASSPRTSGRATDTQYF.

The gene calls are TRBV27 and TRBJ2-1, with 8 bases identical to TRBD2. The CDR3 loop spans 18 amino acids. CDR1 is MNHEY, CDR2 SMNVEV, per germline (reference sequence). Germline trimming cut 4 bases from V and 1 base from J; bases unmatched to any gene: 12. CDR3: CASSSPFVSGSSYNEQFF. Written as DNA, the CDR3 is TGTGCCAGCAGTTCCCCGTTCGTGAGCGGGAGTTCCTACAATGAGCAGTTCTTC.

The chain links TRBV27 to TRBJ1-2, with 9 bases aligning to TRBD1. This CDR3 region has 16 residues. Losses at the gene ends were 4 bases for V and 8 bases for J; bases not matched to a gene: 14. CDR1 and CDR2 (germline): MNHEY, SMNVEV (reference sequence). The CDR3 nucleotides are TGTGCCAGCAGTTCCCGGGACAGGGCACTGGCGGGCGGCTACACCTTC. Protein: CASSSRDRALAGGYTF.

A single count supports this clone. CDR3 protein: CASRNLGQGARAEAFF. CDR3 DNA: TGTGCCAGCAGGAATCTGGGGCAGGGGGCAAGGGCTGAAGCTTTCTTT. The chain links TRBV7-9 to TRBJ1-1; the match to TRBD1 covers 8 bases. Germline CDR1 reads SEHNR; CDR2 reads FQNEAQ (reference sequence). The CDR3 totals 16 residues. The J segment lost 6 bases and the V segment lost 6 bases, leaving 15 bases of the junction unmatched.

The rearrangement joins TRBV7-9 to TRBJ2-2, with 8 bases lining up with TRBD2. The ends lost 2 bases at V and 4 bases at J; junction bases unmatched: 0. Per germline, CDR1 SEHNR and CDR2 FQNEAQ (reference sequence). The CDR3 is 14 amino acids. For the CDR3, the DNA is TGTGCCAGCAGCTTACTAGCGGGCACCGGGGAGCTGTTTTTT. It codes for CASSLLAGTGELFF.

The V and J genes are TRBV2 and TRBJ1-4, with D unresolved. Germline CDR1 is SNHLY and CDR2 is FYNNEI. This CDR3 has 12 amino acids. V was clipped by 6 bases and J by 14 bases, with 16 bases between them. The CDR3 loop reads CASSLFEAWLFF. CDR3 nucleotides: TGTGCCAGCAGCTTGTTTGAGGCTTGGCTGTTTTTT.

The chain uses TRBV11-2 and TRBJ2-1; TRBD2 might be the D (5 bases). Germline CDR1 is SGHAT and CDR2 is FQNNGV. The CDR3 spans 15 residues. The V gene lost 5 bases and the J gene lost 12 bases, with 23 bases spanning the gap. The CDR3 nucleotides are TGTGCCAGCAGCGCGCAAACTAGTTTGGTAGATTCGCAGTTCTTC. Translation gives CASSAQTSLVDSQFF.

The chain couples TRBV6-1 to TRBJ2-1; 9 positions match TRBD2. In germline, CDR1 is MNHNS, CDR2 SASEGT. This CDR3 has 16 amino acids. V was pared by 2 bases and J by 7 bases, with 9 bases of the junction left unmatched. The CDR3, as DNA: TGTGCCAGCAGTGAATATACTAGCGGGCTGAGGAATGAGCAGTTCTTC. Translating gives CASSEYTSGLRNEQFF.